What follows describes a single T cell receptor (beta chain). Its antigen remains unidentified. The sample originates from a study of shared clonotypes between healthy human individuals. Study-wide results and limits: With few donors, the genetic and exposure-history diversity represented was limited. The naive CD4 repertoires of a few donors were compared, and roughly 5.1% of clonotypes were shared.

Clones were sequenced by immunoSEQ multiplex PCR, and TCRdb holds only the in-frame ones, with some missing. The data contain some 2,500,000 clones, 85% to 95% of them seen just once; the ten biggest clones take up roughly 0.34%. Source material: naive CD4+ T cells from PBMCs. Sample subset: CD45RA+ positively selected. The receptor comes from a man younger than 30 in good health. Some clones in this sample may be carry-over from other donors' samples.

The CDR3 reads CASSWGLGRLTGGYTF. The CDR3 DNA reads TGTGCCAGCAGTTGGGGCCTGGGCAGACTTACGGGTGGCTACACCTTC. The genes are TRBV28 and TRBJ1-2; a possible D gene is TRBD1 (5 bases). Trimming removed 4 bases from V and 7 bases from J, with 22 bases in between. This CDR3 region has 16 residues. Germline assignment: CDR1 MDHEN and CDR2 SYDVKM.